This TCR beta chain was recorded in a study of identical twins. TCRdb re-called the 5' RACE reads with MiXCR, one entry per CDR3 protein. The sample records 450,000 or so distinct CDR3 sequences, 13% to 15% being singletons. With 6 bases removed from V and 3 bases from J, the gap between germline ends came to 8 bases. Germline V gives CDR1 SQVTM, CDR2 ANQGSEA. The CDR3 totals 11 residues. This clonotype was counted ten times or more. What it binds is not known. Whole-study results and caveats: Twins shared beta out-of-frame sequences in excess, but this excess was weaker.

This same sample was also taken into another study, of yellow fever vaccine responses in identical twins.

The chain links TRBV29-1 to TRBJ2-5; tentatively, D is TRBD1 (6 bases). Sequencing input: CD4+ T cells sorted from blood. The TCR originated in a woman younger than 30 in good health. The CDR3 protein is CSVQGEETQYF. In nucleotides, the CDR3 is TGCAGCGTACAGGGAGAAGAGACCCAGTACTTC.